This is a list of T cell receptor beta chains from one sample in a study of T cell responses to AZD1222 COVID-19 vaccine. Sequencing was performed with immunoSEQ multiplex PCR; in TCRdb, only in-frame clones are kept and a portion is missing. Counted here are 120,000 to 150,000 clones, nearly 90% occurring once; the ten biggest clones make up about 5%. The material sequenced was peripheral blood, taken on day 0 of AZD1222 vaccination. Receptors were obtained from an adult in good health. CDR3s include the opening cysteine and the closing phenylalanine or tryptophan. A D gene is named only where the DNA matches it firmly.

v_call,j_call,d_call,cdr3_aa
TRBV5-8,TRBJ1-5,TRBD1,CASSSGQGAGQPQHF
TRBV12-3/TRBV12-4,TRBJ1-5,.,CASTLSSNQPQHF
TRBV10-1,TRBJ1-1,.,CASSDTGGNTEAFF
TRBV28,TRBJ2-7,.,CASSSHRSPLGYEQYF
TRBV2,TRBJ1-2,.,CASRGLGDYGYTF
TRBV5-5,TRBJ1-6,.,CASSLRGYSNSPLHF
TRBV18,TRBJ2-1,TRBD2,CASSPRTSTNEQFF
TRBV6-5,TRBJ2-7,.,CASNPTGQFSYEQYF
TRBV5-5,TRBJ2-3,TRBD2,CASSFSRTSGSSDTQYF
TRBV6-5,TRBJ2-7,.,CASMASSYEQYF
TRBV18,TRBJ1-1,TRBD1,CASSTPPTGGLTEAFF
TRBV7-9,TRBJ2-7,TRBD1,CASSRGQGKLRF
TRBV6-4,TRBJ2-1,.,CASGSSLNNEQFF
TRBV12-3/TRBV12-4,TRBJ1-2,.,CASSLEALWGYTF
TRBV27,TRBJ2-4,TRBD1,CASRTGLQNIQYF
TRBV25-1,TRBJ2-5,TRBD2,CASSQIRTSGGQETQYF
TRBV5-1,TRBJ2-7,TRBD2,CASSLVGGRASYEQYF
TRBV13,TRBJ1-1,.,CASRELYTEAFF
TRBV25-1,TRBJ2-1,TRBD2,CASSEHTSGRTDEQFF
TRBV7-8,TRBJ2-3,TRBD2,CASSLSGRPDTQYF
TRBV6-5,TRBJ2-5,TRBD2,CASSYASGGETQYF
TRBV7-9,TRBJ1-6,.,CASRGGDNSPLHF
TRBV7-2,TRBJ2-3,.,CASSLTRDPTQYF
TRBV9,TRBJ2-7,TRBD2,CASSVGQREAAEQYF
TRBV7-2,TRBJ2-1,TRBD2,CASSRRGFPFF
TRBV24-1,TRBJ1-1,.,CATSGAGSANTEAFF
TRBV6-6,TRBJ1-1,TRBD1,CASSYSGQGATEAFF
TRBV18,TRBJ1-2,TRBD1,CASSQTRTGDHGYTF
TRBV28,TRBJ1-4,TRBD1,CASALSGTGGKEKLFF
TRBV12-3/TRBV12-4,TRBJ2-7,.,CASSFAGTHEQYF
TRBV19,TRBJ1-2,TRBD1,CASSTMTGLHGYTF
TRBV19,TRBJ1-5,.,CASSILVAGTSNQPQHF
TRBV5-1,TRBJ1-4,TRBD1,CASSLDTGGEKLFF
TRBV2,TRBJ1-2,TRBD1,CASGEDRDRYGYTF
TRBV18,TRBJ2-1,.,CASSIEAGLNRGEQFF
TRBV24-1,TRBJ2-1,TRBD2,CATSPGLERNEQFF
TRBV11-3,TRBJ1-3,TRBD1,CASRGGGNTIYF
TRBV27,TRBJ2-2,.,CASSITGSPGELFF
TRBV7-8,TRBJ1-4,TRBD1,CASSSRDRGSEKLFF
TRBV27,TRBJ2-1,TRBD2,CASTHGGVSYNEQFF
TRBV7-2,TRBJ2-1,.,CASVPLGSSYNEQFF
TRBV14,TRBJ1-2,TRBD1,CASSQTQGPPTF
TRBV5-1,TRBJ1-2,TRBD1,CASSLDVGTGGYGYTF
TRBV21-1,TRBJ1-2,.,CASSNIQGEIYGYTF
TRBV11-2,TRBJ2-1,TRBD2,CASSFLAGPSYNEQFF
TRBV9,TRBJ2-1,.,CASSGNSRSYNEQFF
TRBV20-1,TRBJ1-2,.,CSATLHGYTF
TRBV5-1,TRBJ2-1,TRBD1,CASSLDGTGHSYNEQFF
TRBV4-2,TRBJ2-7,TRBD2,CASSQDLAGEVFQQYF
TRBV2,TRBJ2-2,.,CASSAGRSSELFF
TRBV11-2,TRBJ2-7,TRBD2,CASSSLAGGPYEQYF
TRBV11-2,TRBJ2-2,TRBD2,CASSYLAGVVTGELFF
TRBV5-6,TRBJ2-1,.,CASSLRGPGNEQFF
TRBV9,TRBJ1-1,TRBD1,CASSVSTGALNTEAFF
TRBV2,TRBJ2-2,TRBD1,CASSEQGAANTGELFF
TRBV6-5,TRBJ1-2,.,CASRWGLFSGYTF
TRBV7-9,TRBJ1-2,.,CASSLAAGYTF